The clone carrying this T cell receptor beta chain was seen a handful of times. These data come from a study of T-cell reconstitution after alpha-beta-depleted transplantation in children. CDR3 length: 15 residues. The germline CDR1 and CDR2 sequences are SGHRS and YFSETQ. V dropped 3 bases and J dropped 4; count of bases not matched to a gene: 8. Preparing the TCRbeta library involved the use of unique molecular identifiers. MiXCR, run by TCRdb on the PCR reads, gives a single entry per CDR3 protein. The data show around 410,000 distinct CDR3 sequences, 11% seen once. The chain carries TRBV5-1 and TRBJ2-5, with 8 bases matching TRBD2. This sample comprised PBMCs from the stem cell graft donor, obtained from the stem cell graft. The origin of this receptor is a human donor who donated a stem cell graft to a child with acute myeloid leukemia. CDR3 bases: TGCGCCAGCAGCTCGGGACTAGTGTTAAGAGAGACCCAGTACTTC. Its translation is CASSSGLVLRETQYF.